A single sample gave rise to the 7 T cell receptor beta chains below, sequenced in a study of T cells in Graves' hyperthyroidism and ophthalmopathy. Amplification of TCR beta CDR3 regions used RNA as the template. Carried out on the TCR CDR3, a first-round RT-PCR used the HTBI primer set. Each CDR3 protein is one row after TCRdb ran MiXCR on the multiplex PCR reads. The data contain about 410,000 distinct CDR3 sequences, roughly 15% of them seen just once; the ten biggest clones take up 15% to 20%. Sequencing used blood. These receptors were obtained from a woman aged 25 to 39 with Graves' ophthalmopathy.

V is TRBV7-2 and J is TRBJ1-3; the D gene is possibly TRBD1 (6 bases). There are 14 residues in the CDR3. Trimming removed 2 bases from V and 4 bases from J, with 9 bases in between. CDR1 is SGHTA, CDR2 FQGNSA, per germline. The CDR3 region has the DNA TGTGCCAGCAGCTTACAGAGGGGGGGAAACACCATATATTTT. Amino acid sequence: CASSLQRGGNTIYF.

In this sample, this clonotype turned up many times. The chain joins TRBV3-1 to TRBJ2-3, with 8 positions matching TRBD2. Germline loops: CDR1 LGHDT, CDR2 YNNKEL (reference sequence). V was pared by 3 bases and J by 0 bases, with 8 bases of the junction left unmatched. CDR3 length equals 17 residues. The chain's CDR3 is CASSQASGGSSTDTQYF. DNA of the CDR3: TGTGCCAGCAGCCAGGCGAGCGGGGGATCTAGCACAGATACGCAGTATTTT.

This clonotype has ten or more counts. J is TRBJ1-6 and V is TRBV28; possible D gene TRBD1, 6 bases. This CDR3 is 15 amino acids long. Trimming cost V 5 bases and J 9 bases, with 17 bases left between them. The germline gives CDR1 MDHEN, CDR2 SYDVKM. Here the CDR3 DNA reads TGTGCCAGCAGTCCGGACACAGGGTTCGCTTCACCCCTCCACTTT. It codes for CASSPDTGFASPLHF.

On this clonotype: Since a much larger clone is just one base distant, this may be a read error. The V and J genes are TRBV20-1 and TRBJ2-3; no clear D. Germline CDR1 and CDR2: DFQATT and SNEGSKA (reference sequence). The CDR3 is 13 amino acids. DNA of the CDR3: TGCAGGGCTAGAGGAGATACCGCGGATACGCAGTATTTT. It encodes CRARGDTADTQYF.

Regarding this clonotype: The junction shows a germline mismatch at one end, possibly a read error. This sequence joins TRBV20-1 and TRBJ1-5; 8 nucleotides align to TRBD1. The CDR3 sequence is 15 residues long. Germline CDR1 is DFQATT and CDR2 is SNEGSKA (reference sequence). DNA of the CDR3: TGCAGTGCGGTACCCGACAGGGGACCTAATCGGCCCCAGCATTTT. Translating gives CSAVPDRGPNRPQHF.

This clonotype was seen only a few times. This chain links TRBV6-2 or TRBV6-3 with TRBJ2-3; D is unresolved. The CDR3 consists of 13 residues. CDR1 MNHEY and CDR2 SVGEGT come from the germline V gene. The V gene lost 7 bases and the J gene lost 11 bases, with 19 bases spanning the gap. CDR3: CASTDGVGRQQYF. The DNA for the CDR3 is TGTGCCAGCACCGACGGCGTCGGCCGACAGCAGTATTTT.

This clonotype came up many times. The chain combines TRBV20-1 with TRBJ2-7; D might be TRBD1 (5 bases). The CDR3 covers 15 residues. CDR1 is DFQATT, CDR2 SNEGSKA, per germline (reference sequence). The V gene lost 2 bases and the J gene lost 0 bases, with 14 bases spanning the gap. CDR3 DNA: TGCAGTGCTAGAATAGGGGATCTGAGCTCCTACGAGCAGTACTTC. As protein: CSARIGDLSSYEQYF.